The clone carrying this TCR beta chain was seen only once. These data are taken from a study of Graves' ophthalmopathy and Graves' hyperthyroidism. The TCR beta CDR3 regions underwent amplification from RNA transcripts. Scientists carried out first-round RT-PCR using HTBI primers and then a second-round multiplex PCR. TCRdb passed the multiplex PCR reads through MiXCR, listing each CDR3 protein once. The sample comprises about 740,000 distinct CDR3 sequences, around 40% of which are singletons, and approximately 46% rests with the top ten. CDR1 and CDR2 (germline): SEHNR, FQNEAQ (reference sequence). The V and J ends lost 1 base and 0 bases, in that order; junction bases with no gene match: 10. The CDR3 totals 18 residues.

The chain links TRBV7-9 to TRBJ1-2; 8 nucleotides align to TRBD1. Sequences were obtained from peripheral blood. This sequence was found in an adult man with Graves' ophthalmopathy. The CDR3 reads CASSLEGTGGPTNYGYTF. CDR3 DNA: TGTGCCAGCAGCTTAGAAGGGACAGGCGGCCCTACTAACTATGGCTACACCTTC.